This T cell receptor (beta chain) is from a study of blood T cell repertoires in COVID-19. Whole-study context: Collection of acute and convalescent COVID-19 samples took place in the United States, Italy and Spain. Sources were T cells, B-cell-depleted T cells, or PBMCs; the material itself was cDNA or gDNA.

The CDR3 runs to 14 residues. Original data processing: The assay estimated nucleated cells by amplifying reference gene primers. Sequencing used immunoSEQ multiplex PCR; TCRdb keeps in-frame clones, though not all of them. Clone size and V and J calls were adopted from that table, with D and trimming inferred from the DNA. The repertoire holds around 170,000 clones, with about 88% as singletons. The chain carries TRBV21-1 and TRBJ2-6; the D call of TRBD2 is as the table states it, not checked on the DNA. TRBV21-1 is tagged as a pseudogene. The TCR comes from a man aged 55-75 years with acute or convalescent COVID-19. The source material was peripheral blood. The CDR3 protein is CASSKGGGERVLTF. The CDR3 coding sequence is TGTGCCAGCAGCAAAGGCGGGGGGGAAAGGGTCCTGACTTTC.